The 30 T cell receptor beta chains reported below all come from one sample, sequenced in a study of cytomegalovirus exposure and HLA in healthy donors. Clones were read by immunoSEQ multiplex PCR, and TCRdb kept only the in-frame ones, dropping some. The sample has roughly 250,000 clones; more than 75% are singletons. The sequenced sample consisted of PBMCs. The receptors stem from a woman aged 30 to 39 in good health and CMV-seropositive.

J is TRBJ1-1 and V is TRBV28, with TRBD1 as a possible D gene (6 bases). Germline CDR1 and CDR2: MDHEN and SYDVKM. The CDR3 is 12 amino acids. V was trimmed by 4 bases and J by 13 bases, leaving 16 bases between them. This chain's CDR3 is CASSSNRDKGFF. CDR3 nucleotide sequence: TGTGCCAGCAGTTCAAACCGGGACAAAGGTTTCTTT. Based on the CDR3 plus reference TRBV28 and TRBJ1-1, the full variable domain is DVKVTQSSRYLVKRTGEKVFLECVQDMDHENMFWYRQDPGLGLRLIYFSYDVKMKEKGDIPEGYSVSREKKERFSLILESASTNQTSMYLCASSSNRDKGFFGQGTRLTVV.

This chain connects TRBV6-6 to TRBJ2-7; maybe TRBD1 (6 bases). V dropped 5 bases and J dropped 3 bases, with 14 bases sitting between them. Germline CDR1 reads MNHNY; CDR2 reads SVGAGI (reference sequence). There are 14 residues in the CDR3. The CDR3 DNA reads TGTGCCAGCAGTCGGAACAGGGTAGGCTACGAGCAGTACTTC. It encodes CASSRNRVGYEQYF.

The chain uses TRBV7-2 and TRBJ2-3; 10 positions agree with TRBD2. CDR3 length: 17 amino acids. CDR1 and CDR2 (germline): SGHTA, FQGNSA. The V segment lost 1 base and the J segment 8 bases; nucleotides outside the gene matches: 12. In DNA form, the CDR3 reads TGTGCCAGCAGCTTAGGGGCAGCGGGAGGGAGGATTGGTACGCAGTATTTT. The encoded protein is CASSLGAAGGRIGTQYF.

Only a few counts were recorded for this clone. V is TRBV4-1 and J is TRBJ1-2; D gene uncertain. There are 14 residues in the CDR3. Trimming cost V 0 bases and J 2 bases, with 7 bases left between them. Germline assignment: CDR1 MGHRA and CDR2 YSYEKL. The CDR3 protein is CASSQDTINYGYTF. The CDR3 nucleotides are TGCGCCAGCAGCCAAGATACTATCAACTATGGCTACACCTTC.

The chain links TRBV5-1 to TRBJ2-7; 7 positions match TRBD2. V lost 0 bases and J lost 1; bases outside the gene matches: 7. CDR1 SGHRS and CDR2 YFSETQ come from the germline V gene. This CDR3 has 16 amino acids. The CDR3 DNA sequence: TGCGCCAGCAGCTTGGGCTCCAGCGGGGTATCCTACGAGCAGTACTTC. Protein sequence: CASSLGSSGVSYEQYF.

The V gene is TRBV5-5, the J gene TRBJ1-3, with D maybe TRBD1 (5 bases). V was cut by 3 bases and J by 1 base, with 8 bases left in between. The germline V gene has CDR1 SGHKS and CDR2 YYEKEE (reference sequence). There are 14 residues in the CDR3. The CDR3 DNA reads as TGTGCCAGCAGCTCATGGACATCTGGAAACACCATATATTTT. It codes for CASSSWTSGNTIYF. The complete variable domain, with remaining parts taken from reference TRBV5-5 and TRBJ1-3, reads DAGVTQSPTHLIKTRGQQVTLRCSPISGHKSVSWYQQVLGQGPQFIFQYYEKEERGRGNFPDRFSARQFPNYSSELNVNALLLGDSALYLCASSSWTSGNTIYFGEGSWLTVV.

The rearrangement uses TRBV6-1 and TRBJ2-2, with TRBD2 identical over 12 bases. This CDR3 is built from 16 residues. V gave up 2 bases and J gave up 5 bases; unmatched junction bases: 3. Germline CDR1 and CDR2: MNHNS and SASEGT. CDR3: CASSEKTSGRTGELFF. The CDR3 coding sequence is TGTGCCAGCAGTGAAAAGACTAGCGGGAGAACCGGGGAGCTGTTTTTT.

The chain uses TRBV7-2 and TRBJ1-2; D possibly corresponds to TRBD1 (5 bases). Trimming shortened V by 5 bases and J by 4 bases, and 14 bases separated the two germline ends. Germline V gene data show CDR1 as SGHTA and CDR2 as FQGNSA. The CDR3 totals 14 residues. CDR3 protein: CASSLSGGGYGYTF. The CDR3 DNA reads TGTGCCAGCAGCCTATCGGGGGGAGGCTATGGCTACACCTTC.

The chain has TRBV30 and TRBJ2-3, with 7 nucleotides matching TRBD1. CDR3 length equals 17 residues. V dropped 3 bases and J dropped 0; count of bases not matched to a gene: 12. CDR1 is GTSNPN, CDR2 SVGIG, per germline (reference sequence). The CDR3 region has the DNA TGTGCCTGGAGAACATACACGGACAGGAGGAGCACAGATACGCAGTATTTT. Its protein product is CAWRTYTDRRSTDTQYF.

The rearrangement uses TRBV6-1 and TRBJ1-2; TRBD1 matches at 10 bases. The V gene's germline CDR1 is MNHNS and CDR2 SASEGT. V lost 4 bases, J lost 4 bases, and 9 bases stayed unmatched. The CDR3 covers 16 residues. The CDR3 region is CASSVTGGFTPYGYTF. In DNA, the CDR3 is TGTGCCAGCAGTGTGACAGGGGGCTTCACCCCCTATGGCTACACCTTC.

This rearrangement joins TRBV7-8 to TRBJ1-1; D remains ambiguous. Germline CDR1 and CDR2: SGHVS and FQNEAQ. Trimming left V 3 bases short and J 11 bases short, with 22 bases between. The length of the CDR3 is 15 residues. CDR3 nucleotide sequence: TGTGCCAGCAGCTTTTGGTCTCTGAGGGAAGTGTGGGCTTTCTTT. As protein: CASSFWSLREVWAFF.

The chain joins TRBV6-5 to TRBJ2-7; TRBD1 is a possible D gene (6 bases). The germline gives CDR1 MNHEY, CDR2 SVGAGI. Trimming pared 5 bases from V and 6 bases from J, leaving 17 bases between. The CDR3 extends over 14 amino acids. CDR3 residues: CASSKRQVTVEQYF. The CDR3 coding sequence is TGTGCCAGCAGTAAGCGACAGGTTACAGTCGAGCAGTACTTC.

This chain links TRBV28 with TRBJ1-5; D may be TRBD1 (5 bases). This CDR3 contains 14 residues. Germline loops: CDR1 MDHEN, CDR2 SYDVKM. V was cut by 3 bases and J by 7 bases, with 13 bases left in between. The CDR3 bases are TGTGCCAGCAGTTTTACCGACAGTCGCCAGCCCCAGCATTTT. Its protein product is CASSFTDSRQPQHF.

This chain connects TRBV5-4 to TRBJ2-7; D possibly corresponds to TRBD1 (6 bases). CDR1 SGHNT and CDR2 YYREEE come from the germline V gene (reference sequence). The CDR3 runs 14 residues. Trimming left V 0 bases short and J 7 bases short, with 14 bases between. In DNA, the CDR3 is TGTGCCAGCAGCTTGGGGGGGCAGGTGCGGGAGCAGTACTTC. This translates into CASSLGGQVREQYF.

The chain carries TRBV19 and TRBJ1-2, with TRBD1 matching over 11 bases. Germline V lookup: CDR1 LNHDA, CDR2 SQIVND (reference sequence). V lost 7 bases, J lost 4 bases, and 8 bases stayed unmatched. This CDR3 comprises 15 residues. The CDR3 here is CASMHIGTGGYGYTF. The DNA of the CDR3 is TGTGCCAGTATGCATATAGGGACAGGGGGCTATGGCTACACCTTC.

The chain employs TRBV6-1 and TRBJ2-7, with 7 bases lining up with TRBD1. The CDR3 loop spans 18 amino acids. Germline trimming cut 4 bases from V and 3 bases from J; bases unmatched to any gene: 18. Germline V lookup: CDR1 MNHNS, CDR2 SASEGT. This CDR3 reads CASSGLSRDSVGYYEQYF. The CDR3 bases are TGTGCCAGCAGTGGACTATCTAGGGACAGTGTGGGATACTACGAGCAGTACTTC.

The rearrangement uses TRBV29-1 and TRBJ1-1, with D perhaps TRBD1 (5 bases). The CDR3 consists of 13 residues. Germline CDR1 reads SQVTM; CDR2 reads ANQGSEA. V lost 2 bases to trimming and J lost 6 bases, with 13 bases between them. This CDR3 is CSVERTAGAEAFF. The CDR3 DNA follows: TGCAGCGTTGAAAGGACGGCGGGGGCTGAAGCTTTCTTT.

This chain links TRBV27 with TRBJ1-2, with 9 bases identical to TRBD1. In germline, CDR1 is MNHEY, CDR2 SMNVEV (reference sequence). The J segment lost 4 bases and the V segment lost 5 bases, leaving 5 bases of the junction unmatched. This CDR3 is built from 14 residues. CDR3 residues: CASSRLQGAYGYTF. The CDR3 DNA is TGTGCCAGCAGTCGATTACAGGGGGCCTATGGCTACACCTTC.

This clone was seen a handful of times. V is TRBV6-6 and J is TRBJ2-4, with 10 nucleotides matching TRBD1. CDR1 is MNHNY, CDR2 SVGAGI, per germline (reference sequence). The CDR3 is 14 amino acids. V lost 2 bases, J lost 6 bases, and 1 base stayed unmatched. The CDR3 is CASSYGQGGNIQYF. The CDR3 DNA reads TGTGCCAGCAGTTACGGACAGGGGGGAAACATTCAGTACTTC.

The chain uses TRBV19 and TRBJ1-1, with D possibly TRBD1 on 5 matching bases. Germline CDR1 reads LNHDA; CDR2 reads SQIVND (reference sequence). The CDR3 totals 18 residues. V was trimmed by 7 bases and J by 0 bases, leaving 24 bases between them. The CDR3 sequence: CASTVLRGLGPMNTEAFF. The CDR3 region has the DNA TGTGCCAGTACCGTGCTTCGGGGACTGGGGCCCATGAACACTGAAGCTTTCTTT.

The chain has TRBV7-3 and TRBJ2-5; 7 nucleotides agree with TRBD2. Germline V gives CDR1 SGHTA, CDR2 FQGTGA. This CDR3 spans 13 amino acids. V lost 4 bases, J lost 7 bases, and 6 bases stayed unmatched. The DNA of the CDR3 is TGTGCCAGCAGCTCTGAGGGCGGGGGGACCCAGTACTTC. This encodes CASSSEGGGTQYF.

V and J are TRBV19 and TRBJ2-1, with TRBD2 matching 14 bases. The germline V gene encodes CDR1 LNHDA and CDR2 SQIVND (reference sequence). The V segment lost 1 base and the J segment 2 bases; nucleotides outside the gene matches: 1. The CDR3 consists of 17 residues. CDR3 loop: CASSIGLAGGTYNEQFF. The CDR3 nucleotides read TGTGCCAGTAGTATAGGACTAGCGGGAGGGACCTACAATGAGCAGTTCTTC.

The V gene is TRBV19, the J gene TRBJ2-3, with no clear D. CDR1 LNHDA and CDR2 SQIVND come from the germline V gene (reference sequence). V was clipped by 2 bases and J by 6 bases, with 9 bases between them. CDR3 length equals 13 residues. The DNA for the CDR3 is TGTGCCAGTAGTATAAGCCAAACTGATACGCAGTATTTT. Protein sequence: CASSISQTDTQYF.

The chain links TRBV5-1 to TRBJ2-4; 7 nucleotides agree with TRBD2. Trimming at V came to 6 bases and at J to 9 bases, leaving 18 bases not matched to a gene. The germline V gene has CDR1 SGHRS and CDR2 YFSETQ. This CDR3 has 16 residues. CDR3 DNA sequence: TGCGCCAGCAATTTTGGAATAGCGGGTTCGGACGGCATTCAGTACTTC. Protein sequence: CASNFGIAGSDGIQYF.

This clone occurred once. The genes are TRBV14 and TRBJ2-1, with TRBD1 matching 9 bases. This CDR3 contains 16 residues. Germline values: CDR1 SGHDN, CDR2 FVKESK. The V and J ends lost 3 bases and 5 bases, in that order; junction bases with no gene match: 8. The CDR3 DNA reads as TGTGCCAGCAGCCAGATACCGGGACAGGGCGACAATGAGCAGTTCTTC. This sequence encodes CASSQIPGQGDNEQFF.

This clone is a singleton in its sample. The chain employs TRBV6-1 and TRBJ2-7; tentative D call: TRBD1 (6 bases). This CDR3 is built from 16 residues. Trimming took off 0 bases at V and 2 bases at J, with 14 bases between the two ends. Germline CDR1 and CDR2: MNHNS and SASEGT. The CDR3 region is CASSEALQGLAYEQYF. The CDR3 coding sequence is TGTGCCAGCAGTGAAGCGCTCCAGGGGCTAGCCTACGAGCAGTACTTC.

The chain couples TRBV20-1 to TRBJ2-1, with TRBD2 as a possible D gene (6 bases). V was clipped by 3 bases and J by 10 bases, with 10 bases between them. The CDR3 loop spans 11 amino acids. CDR1 and CDR2 (germline): DFQATT, SNEGSKA (reference sequence). DNA for the CDR3: TGCAGTGCTAGGTATCTAGCGGAGCAGTTCTTC. This encodes CSARYLAEQFF.

The gene calls are TRBV27 and TRBJ1-4; D remains ambiguous. Looked up from germline, CDR1 is MNHEY and CDR2 is SMNVEV (reference sequence). Trimming took off 3 bases at V and 6 bases at J, with 11 bases between the two ends. The CDR3 consists of 14 residues. In nucleotides, the CDR3 is TGTGCCAGCAGTTTTGGGCAGCTTGATGAAAAACTGTTTTTT. Protein product: CASSFGQLDEKLFF.

V and J are TRBV11-1 and TRBJ2-5; 7 bases align to TRBD2. J was trimmed by 7 bases and V by 5 bases; bases with no gene match: 7. The CDR3 contains 13 residues. Germline CDR1 and CDR2: SGHAT and FQDESV (reference sequence). The CDR3 loop reads CASSPGLPGTQYF. The CDR3 nucleotides are TGTGCCAGCAGCCCGGGACTACCAGGGACCCAGTACTTC.

The genes are TRBV6-5 and TRBJ2-3; D not resolved. Germline V gene lookup returns CDR1 MNHEY and CDR2 SVGAGI. The CDR3 length is 14 residues. Trimming removed 0 bases at V and 4 bases at J, with 8 bases between. This CDR3 is CASSYSRKPDTQYF. CDR3 nucleotide sequence: TGTGCCAGCAGTTACTCCAGGAAGCCAGATACGCAGTATTTT.